This T cell receptor beta chain was captured by sequencing in a study of blood T cell repertoires in COVID-19. Profiling relied on immunoSEQ multiplex PCR, and the TCRdb table lists in-frame clones only, not all of them. Seen here are over 45,000 clones, less than 90% observed once, and the top ten hold around 7.4%. Germline V gives CDR1 SGHTA, CDR2 FQGNSA. The CDR3 sequence is 14 residues long. V shed 5 bases, J shed 1 base, and the junction held 4 bases outside the gene matches. In the case of this clone: This same CDR3 is encoded by further DNA sequences in the sample.

Sequencing used peripheral blood. The V and J genes are TRBV7-2 and TRBJ1-1, with 7 bases identical to TRBD1. This sequence originates from a man aged 55 to 70 with active COVID-19. The CDR3 sequence is CASSARTGNTEAFF. CDR3 bases: TGTGCCAGCAGCGCGCGGACAGGGAACACTGAAGCTTTCTTT.